The present T cell receptor beta chain was sequenced within a study of Ad26.COV2.S vaccination and SARS-CoV-2 variants. At the level of the study: Participants got Ad26.COV2.S intramuscularly, once or twice 56 days apart.

Noted treatment: around 19 received Ad26.COV2.S at low or high dose, single or two shots; about 5 received placebo; per-sample allocation not given. The samples were gathered on day 63 after the first injection of vaccine or placebo. Produced via immunoSEQ multiplex PCR; TCRdb's table is partial and in-frame only. The sample records over 400,000 clones, 92% being singletons. Germline V gives CDR1 LNHNV, CDR2 YYDKDF (reference sequence). CDR3 size: 13 residues. V was cut by 8 bases and J by 1 base, with 10 bases left in between. The chain employs TRBV15 and TRBJ2-3; TRBD2 might be the D (6 bases). The sequence was obtained from a person aged 18 to 59 who received the Ad26.COV2.S COVID-19 vaccine or a placebo. The material sequenced was peripheral blood, taken in a trial of Ad26.COV2.S vaccine versus placebo. The CDR3 region is CATARRGTDTQYF. The CDR3 bases are TGTGCCACCGCAAGGAGGGGCACAGATACGCAGTATTTT. Together with reference TRBV15 and TRBJ2-3, the CDR3 gives the full variable domain: DAMVIQNPRYQVTQFGKPVTLSCSQTLNHNVMYWYQQKSSQAPKLLFHYYDKDFNNEADTPDNFQSRRPNTSFCFLDIRSPGLGDTAMYLCATARRGTDTQYFGPGTRLTVL.